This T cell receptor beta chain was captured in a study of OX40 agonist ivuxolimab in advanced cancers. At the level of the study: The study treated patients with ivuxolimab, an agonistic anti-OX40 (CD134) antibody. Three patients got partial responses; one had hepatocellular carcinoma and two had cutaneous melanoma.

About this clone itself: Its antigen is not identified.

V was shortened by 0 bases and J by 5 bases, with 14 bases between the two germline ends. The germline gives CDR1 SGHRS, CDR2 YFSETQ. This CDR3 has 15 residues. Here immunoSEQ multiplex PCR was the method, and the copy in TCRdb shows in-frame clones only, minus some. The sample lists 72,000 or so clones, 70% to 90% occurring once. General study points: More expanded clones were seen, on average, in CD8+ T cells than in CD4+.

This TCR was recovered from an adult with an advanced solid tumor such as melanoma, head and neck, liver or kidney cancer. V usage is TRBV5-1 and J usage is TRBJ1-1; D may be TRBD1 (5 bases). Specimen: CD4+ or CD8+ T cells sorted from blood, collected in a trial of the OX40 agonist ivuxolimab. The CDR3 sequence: CASSLAERGGTEAFF. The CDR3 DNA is TGCGCCAGCAGCTTGGCCGAAAGGGGAGGGACTGAAGCTTTCTTT.